Presented here are 28 T cell receptor beta chains from one specimen sequenced in a study of vaccination and CD4 T cells after COVID-19. This sample's treatment: approximately 10-day PBMC culture with coronavirus spike peptide pools or control peptides (ViraFEST assay). No antigen has been identified for these receptors. The study sequenced cultured CD4+ T cell DNA using the Oncomine TCR Beta short-read assay. TCRdb re-called the PCR reads with MiXCR, one entry per CDR3 protein. The sample lists about 15,000 distinct CDR3 sequences, 30% occurring once. What was sequenced was cultured CD4+ T cells from blood. These receptor sequences come from a human donor with COVID-19.

The chain couples TRBV28 to TRBJ2-5; a weak D match, TRBD1 (6 bases). CDR1 is MDHEN, CDR2 SYDVKM, per germline. V was pared by 2 bases and J by 7 bases, with 11 bases between. The length of the CDR3 is 13 residues. The CDR3 nucleotides are TGTGCCAGCAGTTTAGAGGGGGTCGGGACCCAGTACTTC. Protein sequence: CASSLEGVGTQYF.

The chain links TRBV20-1 to TRBJ1-6; 7 bases fit TRBD1. The V segment lost 4 bases and the J segment 9 bases; nucleotides outside the gene matches: 12. The V gene's germline CDR1 is DFQATT and CDR2 SNEGSKA (reference sequence). CDR3 size: 15 residues. CDR3 DNA: TGCAGTGCTAAAAACGTCCCAGGGGGATCTTCACCCCTCCACTTT. Amino acid sequence: CSAKNVPGGSSPLHF.

V usage is TRBV7-2 and J usage is TRBJ2-3; TRBD2 aligns across 8 bases. Trimming removed 5 bases from V and 6 bases from J; junction bases left unmatched: 10. Germline lookup yields CDR1 SGHTA and CDR2 FQGNSA. The CDR3 length is 15 residues. CDR3 nucleotides: TGTGCCAGCAGCAATAGCGGGGTTGCACGGGATACGCAGTATTTT. Protein sequence: CASSNSGVARDTQYF.

The rearrangement links TRBV28 to TRBJ1-5; D unresolved. From germline, CDR1 is MDHEN and CDR2 SYDVKM. The CDR3 is 16 amino acids. The V end was cut by 5 bases, the J end by 0 bases, with 14 bases between. The CDR3 region has the DNA TGTGCCAGCAGTACATCAGGTCTACATAGCAATCAGCCCCAGCATTTT. Translating it yields CASSTSGLHSNQPQHF.

This clonotype was counted only a few times. The CDR3 loop is CASSPGHQSNQPQHF. CDR3 DNA sequence: TGTGCCAGCAGCCCGGGACACCAAAGCAATCAGCCCCAGCATTTT. V and J are TRBV7-2 and TRBJ1-5; tentatively, D is TRBD1 (6 bases). The V gene lost 5 bases and the J gene lost 1 base, with 12 bases spanning the gap. The germline gives CDR1 SGHTA, CDR2 FQGNSA. The CDR3 is made up of 15 amino acids.

This chain links TRBV29-1 with TRBJ2-3; D may be TRBD1 (6 bases). The V and J ends lost 3 bases and 3 bases respectively, with 7 bases between them. The length of the CDR3 is 12 residues. Germline V gives CDR1 SQVTM, CDR2 ANQGSEA. This CDR3 reads CSVDTGTDTQYF. CDR3 nucleotide sequence: TGCAGCGTTGATACAGGGACAGATACGCAGTATTTT.

This clonotype has only a few counts. The CDR3 DNA reads TGTGCCAGCAGTCCCCGGACAGGGCGGAGCTATGGCTACACCTTC. Protein sequence: CASSPRTGRSYGYTF. V and J are TRBV28 and TRBJ1-2, with 8 bases aligning to TRBD1. CDR3 length: 15 amino acids. Germline CDR1 reads MDHEN; CDR2 reads SYDVKM. V gave up 5 bases and J gave up 4 bases; unmatched junction bases: 9.

This clonotype was found a few times. The J gene is TRBJ1-2, the V gene TRBV20-1; D ambiguous. The CDR3 runs 14 residues. Germline V gene lookup returns CDR1 DFQATT and CDR2 SNEGSKA (reference sequence). V was shortened by 1 base and J by 8 bases, with 17 bases between the two germline ends. CDR3 sequence: CSARAGNSGKGYTF. CDR3 bases: TGCAGTGCTAGAGCGGGGAACAGTGGGAAGGGCTACACCTTC.

The V gene is TRBV7-2, the J gene TRBJ2-3; 9 bases are a match to TRBD1. The CDR3 runs 16 residues. With 3 bases clipped from V and 2 bases from J, the junction kept 6 bases outside the gene matches. Germline CDR1 and CDR2: SGHTA and FQGNSA. For the CDR3, the DNA is TGTGCCAGCAGCTTGAGGGGACAGGGAGCCACAGATACGCAGTATTTT. Encoded protein: CASSLRGQGATDTQYF.

CDR3 sequence: CASSETSGGSYRSTDTQYF. CDR3 nucleotide sequence: TGTGCCAGCAGTGAGACTAGCGGGGGGTCCTATCGTAGCACAGATACGCAGTATTTT. The chain combines TRBV6-1 with TRBJ2-3, with TRBD2 identical over 13 bases. CDR1 is MNHNS, CDR2 SASEGT, per germline. The CDR3 extends over 19 amino acids. Trimming cost V 3 bases and J 0 bases; bases outside gene matches: 9.

This chain uses TRBV10-3 with TRBJ2-1; either TRBD1 or TRBD2 may supply D (7 bases each). V was shortened by 10 bases and J by 6 bases, with 22 bases between the two germline ends. Per germline, CDR1 ENHRY and CDR2 SYGVKD. This CDR3 contains 15 residues. The CDR3: CATFRGGKNGNEQFF. The DNA of the CDR3 is TGTGCCACCTTCAGGGGGGGGAAAAACGGCAATGAGCAGTTCTTC.

This clonotype came up a few times. The chain joins TRBV6-1 to TRBJ2-7, with D maybe TRBD1 (6 bases). The CDR3 runs 14 residues. CDR1 is MNHNS, CDR2 SASEGT, per germline. V lost 7 bases and J 2 bases, leaving 15 bases between the germline ends. The CDR3 loop reads CASTPHDRTYEQYF. CDR3 in DNA: TGTGCCAGCACCCCCCACGACAGGACCTACGAGCAGTACTTC.

This clonotype has only a few counts. The rearrangement joins TRBV5-1 to TRBJ1-6; D uncertain. The V and J ends lost 3 bases and 7 bases respectively, with 11 bases between them. The CDR3 is 14 residues long. In germline, CDR1 is SGHRS, CDR2 YFSETQ. CDR3: CASSSDGFNSPLHF. The CDR3 DNA reads TGCGCCAGCAGCTCGGACGGCTTCAATTCACCCCTCCACTTT.

This clonotype was counted only a few times. V and J are TRBV20-1 and TRBJ1-1; D is perhaps TRBD1 (5 bases). The CDR3 length is 14 residues. Trimming took off 5 bases at V and 6 bases at J, with 19 bases between the two ends. The germline V gene has CDR1 DFQATT and CDR2 SNEGSKA (reference sequence). CDR3 region: CSASHPGTSAEAFF. For the CDR3, the DNA is TGCAGTGCTTCCCACCCCGGGACGTCGGCTGAAGCTTTCTTT.

The CDR3 DNA follows: TGTGCCAGCAGCTTATTCGGGTCCGTTGAAACCGAGCAGTTCTTC. Its protein is CASSLFGSVETEQFF. This chain joins TRBV7-3 and TRBJ2-1; no firm D call. Trimming removed 2 bases from V and 10 bases from J, with 18 bases in between. The CDR3 extends over 15 amino acids. In germline, CDR1 is SGHTA, CDR2 FQGTGA.

A word on this clonotype: Since the CDR3 does not end with the conserved phenylalanine or tryptophan, this likely comes from a read error. DNA for the CDR3: TGTGCCAGCAGTCCGGGACAGGTCCCTCCCCAGCATTCT. The encoded protein is CASSPGQVPPQHS. The chain employs TRBV6-2 or TRBV6-3 and TRBJ1-5, with 8 bases that match TRBD1. The CDR3 spans 13 residues. CDR1 is MNHEY, CDR2 SVGEGT, per germline. Losses at the gene ends were 5 bases for V and 10 bases for J; bases not matched to a gene: 7.

This clonotype has a handful of counts. The CDR3 coding sequence is TGTGCCTGGAGCCAGGGTCATGACACTGAAGCTTTCTTT. Translating it yields CAWSQGHDTEAFF. V gene TRBV30 combines with J gene TRBJ1-1, with a weak D call TRBD1 (5 bases). The germline CDR1 and CDR2 sequences are GTSNPN and SVGIG (reference sequence). The CDR3 sequence is 13 residues long. Trimming left V 3 bases short and J 3 bases short, with 11 bases between.

The genes are TRBV7-3 and TRBJ2-1, with D possibly being TRBD1 (6 bases). Between the trimmed V and J ends, which lost 5 bases and 0 bases, there was a span of 14 bases. This CDR3 has 16 residues. Germline assignment: CDR1 SGHTA and CDR2 FQGTGA. CDR3 nucleotide sequence: TGTGCCAGCAGCACCAAAGGGGGTAGCTCCTACAATGAGCAGTTCTTC. This sequence encodes CASSTKGGSSYNEQFF.

The rearrangement uses TRBV7-2 and TRBJ2-2, with D perhaps assigned TRBD1 or TRBD2 (5 bases each). CDR3 length: 15 amino acids. V dropped 5 bases and J dropped 6 bases, with 16 bases sitting between them. Per the germline V gene, CDR1 is SGHTA and CDR2 is FQGNSA. The CDR3 region has the DNA TGTGCCAGCAGCCAACGGAGCGAGGGGCCCGGGGAGCTGTTTTTT. This translates into CASSQRSEGPGELFF.

This clonotype was seen more than once but under ten times. V usage is TRBV12-3 or TRBV12-4 and J usage is TRBJ2-5; D perhaps matches TRBD1 (5 bases). The V end lost 2 bases, the J end lost 5 bases, and 9 bases lay between the germline ends. The CDR3 has 13 amino acids. The CDR3 region is CASSLPGKETQYF. The CDR3, as DNA: TGTGCCAGCAGTTTACCAGGGAAGGAGACCCAGTACTTC.

The chain uses TRBV29-1 and TRBJ1-5; tentative D call: TRBD1 (6 bases). The CDR3 spans 15 residues. Germline values: CDR1 SQVTM, CDR2 ANQGSEA. Deletions cut 6 bases from V and 5 bases from J, with 20 bases between. CDR3 bases: TGCAGCGTGGCGGGGGGGGCGGGCCTCCATCAGCCCCAGCATTTT. Translating it yields CSVAGGAGLHQPQHF.

The sample holds one count of this clonotype. This CDR3 reads CASSFGLAPSEQYF. CDR3 sequence (DNA): TGTGCCAGCAGCTTTGGACTAGCTCCCAGCGAGCAGTACTTC. V gene TRBV5-6 combines with J gene TRBJ2-7; 8 positions agree with TRBD2. The V gene end was trimmed by 2 bases and the J gene end by 6 bases; junction bases not matched to a gene: 7. Germline V gene data show CDR1 as SGHDT and CDR2 as YYEEEE. The CDR3 length is 14 residues.

This clonotype was counted only a few times. This sequence joins TRBV5-6 and TRBJ2-2, with TRBD2 matching over 7 bases. The germline gives CDR1 SGHDT, CDR2 YYEEEE. The junction had 5 bases not matched to a gene; V was cut back by 4 bases and J by 2 bases. This CDR3 comprises 15 residues. DNA of the CDR3: TGTGCCAGCAGCGGGGGAGGGTTCAACACCGGGGAGCTGTTTTTT. It codes for CASSGGGFNTGELFF.

This clonotype was observed a handful of times. The chain employs TRBV18 and TRBJ1-6; D call uncertain. The CDR3 length is 21 residues. Germline loops: CDR1 KGHSH, CDR2 LQKENI. Between the trimmed V and J ends, which lost 1 base and 0 bases, there was a span of 22 bases. The CDR3 loop is CASSPLYLEQMTSSYNSPLHF. Written as DNA, the CDR3 is TGTGCCAGCTCACCACTTTATCTCGAACAAATGACGAGCTCCTATAATTCACCCCTCCACTTT.

This clonotype was counted between two and nine times. V is TRBV6-1 and J is TRBJ2-7; the D gene is possibly TRBD1 (6 bases). CDR1 MNHNS and CDR2 SASEGT come from the germline V gene. This CDR3 spans 16 amino acids. Trimming left V 5 bases short and J 5 bases short, with 22 bases between. This CDR3 reads CASSKTGLSLLDEQYF. The CDR3 DNA reads as TGTGCCAGCAGTAAAACAGGGCTCTCCCTCTTGGACGAGCAGTACTTC.

V is TRBV27 and J is TRBJ2-7; D perhaps matches TRBD1 (5 bases). V was trimmed by 6 bases and J by 0 bases, leaving 18 bases between them. The CDR3 spans 16 residues. Germline CDR1 MNHEY, CDR2 SMNVEV (reference sequence). In DNA, the CDR3 is TGTGCCAGCAGGTCCCAGGGCGGAAAAATCTCCTACGAGCAGTACTTC. Translated: CASRSQGGKISYEQYF.

This clonotype showed up just a few times. The V gene is TRBV7-9, the J gene TRBJ1-5; D is unclear. This CDR3 is 16 amino acids long. Trimming stripped 1 base from V and 2 bases from J, with 12 bases between. Germline CDR1 reads SEHNR; CDR2 reads FQNEAQ (reference sequence). The CDR3 loop reads CASSLGGQLGNQPQHF. The CDR3 DNA reads as TGTGCCAGCAGCTTAGGAGGCCAGTTAGGCAATCAGCCCCAGCATTTT.

CDR3 bases: TGTGCCAGCAGTACTAGCGGGGGGCCCTCCTACGAGCAGTACTTC. This sequence encodes CASSTSGGPSYEQYF. The V and J genes are TRBV27 and TRBJ2-7, with TRBD2 identical over 12 bases. V lost 5 bases and J lost 0; bases outside the gene matches: 2. Germline values: CDR1 MNHEY, CDR2 SMNVEV (reference sequence). The CDR3 loop spans 15 amino acids.